This T cell receptor beta chain was sequenced in a study of blood T cell repertoires in COVID-19. Study in general: Sites across the United States, Italy and Spain contributed samples from acute and convalescent COVID-19.

Method: immunoSEQ multiplex PCR; TCRdb's copy keeps in-frame clones and lacks some. In the table there are about 69,000 clones, around nine tenths of which are singletons. Unmatched junction bases numbered 14, after V lost 2 bases and J lost 8 bases. Per germline, CDR1 WNHNN and CDR2 SYGVQD (reference sequence). The CDR3 has 18 residues. Sequenced: peripheral blood. The receptor was derived from a woman aged 18-29 years with acute or convalescent COVID-19. This sequence joins TRBV10-1 and TRBJ2-1; 11 bases match TRBD2. Here the CDR3 DNA reads TGCGCCAGCAGTGAGATAGGAAGACAACTAGCGGGAGAGGATGAGCAGTTCTTC. Residues: CASSEIGRQLAGEDEQFF.